Listed below are T cell receptor beta chains from one sample, sequenced in a study of neurological immune-mediated disorders. Each CDR3 protein gets one entry after TCRdb re-called the 5' RACE reads with MiXCR. The sample has 77,000 or so distinct CDR3 sequences; roughly 9.5% are singletons. Sequenced: PBMCs. The receptors shown here come from a man aged 45-65 years in good health. The CDR3 runs from the conserved cysteine through the conserved F or W. A D gene is named only where the DNA matches it firmly. The size of a clone is reported for some rows only, either as once, few or many, or as a class for expanded clones.

J: TRBJ2-5
length: 18
V: TRBV4-1
D: TRBD2
size: many
DNA: TGCGCCAGCAGCCATCGAGCGGGGACTAGCGGGAGAGAGAAGACCCAGTACTTC
CDR3: CASSHRAGTSGREKTQYF

J: TRBJ2-7
length: 13
V: TRBV12-3/TRBV12-4
D: -
size: -
DNA: TGTGCCAGCAGTCTTGACAGCTCCTACGAGCAGTACTTC
CDR3: CASSLDSSYEQYF

J: TRBJ1-2
length: 13
V: TRBV29-1
D: -
size: many
DNA: TGCAGCGTTGAATGGCAGGACAACTATGGCTACACCTTC
CDR3: CSVEWQDNYGYTF

J: TRBJ1-1
length: 12
V: TRBV28
D: -
size: many
DNA: TGTGCCAGCAGTTTTGGGAACACTGAAGCTTTCTTT
CDR3: CASSFGNTEAFF

J: TRBJ2-5
length: 17
V: TRBV28
D: -
size: many
DNA: TGTGCCAGCAGTTTATGGGGAGGCAGCGACTCACAAGAGACCCAGTACTTC
CDR3: CASSLWGGSDSQETQYF

J: TRBJ2-3
length: 15
V: TRBV20-1
D: TRBD2
size: many
DNA: TGCAGTGCTAGATGGGGACTAGCGGGAGCTGATACGCAGTATTTT
CDR3: CSARWGLAGADTQYF

J: TRBJ2-1
length: 14
V: TRBV20-1
D: TRBD2
size: many
DNA: TGCAGTGCTAGAGCCAGCGGGAGTGTGAATGAGCAGTTCTTC
CDR3: CSARASGSVNEQFF

J: TRBJ1-5
length: 16
V: TRBV10-3
D: TRBD1
size: many
DNA: TGTGCCACCAACGGCCCAGGACAGGGAGGCAATCAGCCCCAGCATTTT
CDR3: CATNGPGQGGNQPQHF

J: TRBJ2-7
length: 15
V: TRBV6-2/TRBV6-3
D: TRBD1
size: few
DNA: TGTGCCAGCAGTTACCCGGACAGGGCGTCCTACGAGCAGTACTTC
CDR3: CASSYPDRASYEQYF

J: TRBJ2-7
length: 14
V: TRBV10-3
D: TRBD2
size: many
DNA: TGTGCCATCAGTCAGCGGGAGGGTAGCTACGAGCAGTACTTC
CDR3: CAISQREGSYEQYF

J: TRBJ1-2
length: 14
V: TRBV12-3/TRBV12-4
D: TRBD1
size: many
DNA: TGTGCCAGCAGTTTGGGGACAGGTCCCTATGGCTACACCTTC
CDR3: CASSLGTGPYGYTF

J: TRBJ1-5
length: 20
V: TRBV20-1
D: TRBD1
size: many
DNA: TGCAGTGCTAGACGGACAGGGGGCTTGTTGGGGGGACATAGCAATCAGCCCCAGCATTTT
CDR3: CSARRTGGLLGGHSNQPQHF

J: TRBJ2-7
length: 13
V: TRBV20-1
D: -
size: many
DNA: TGCAGTGCCCCCCGGGACCGGAGCTACGAGCAGTACTTC
CDR3: CSAPRDRSYEQYF

J: TRBJ2-7
length: 16
V: TRBV9
D: TRBD2
size: many
DNA: TGTGCCAGCAGCCCCCGGTTGGGCGGGGGTACCTACGAGCAGTACTTC
CDR3: CASSPRLGGGTYEQYF

J: TRBJ1-4
length: 15
V: TRBV20-1
D: -
size: many
DNA: TGCAGTGCGGGGACTTTAGCACTTTCGGGTGAAAAACTGTTTTTT
CDR3: CSAGTLALSGEKLFF

J: TRBJ2-7
length: 15
V: TRBV4-2
D: -
size: many
DNA: TGTGCCAGCAGCCAAGACCTCCGGGTCCTATACGAGCAGTACTTC
CDR3: CASSQDLRVLYEQYF

J: TRBJ2-1
length: 13
V: TRBV28
D: TRBD2
size: once
DNA: TGTGCCAGCTCTAGCGGGAGATTAGCTGAGCAGTTCTTC
CDR3: CASSSGRLAEQFF

J: TRBJ2-2
length: 14
V: TRBV25-1
D: -
size: many
DNA: TGTGCCAGCAGTGGGGACTTCTACACCGGGGAGCTGTTTTTT
CDR3: CASSGDFYTGELFF

J: TRBJ2-7
length: 13
V: TRBV25-1
D: -
size: many
DNA: TGTGCCAGCAGCCCTGGGGCACTTGGGGGCCAGTACTTC
CDR3: CASSPGALGGQYF

J: TRBJ1-1
length: 13
V: TRBV6-2/TRBV6-3
D: -
size: many
DNA: TGTGCCAGCAGTCAGGGCCTAAGAGCTGAAGCTTTCTTT
CDR3: CASSQGLRAEAFF

J: TRBJ2-7
length: 14
V: TRBV5-1
D: -
size: many
DNA: TGCGCCAGCAGCTTGGGTTGGGGCTTCTACGAGCAGTACTTC
CDR3: CASSLGWGFYEQYF

J: TRBJ1-1
length: 14
V: TRBV5-1
D: -
size: many
DNA: TGCGCCAGCAGCTCCGGGGGAGGGAACACTGAAGCTTTCTTT
CDR3: CASSSGGGNTEAFF

J: TRBJ1-5
length: 15
V: TRBV7-8
D: -
size: -
DNA: TGTGCCAGCAGCTTATATGGCCGGGTGGATCAGCCCCAGCATTTT
CDR3: CASSLYGRVDQPQHF